This TCR beta chain derives from a study of CD8 T cells in ankylosing spondylitis. Findings and caveats of the study: Reportedly, matched ankylosing spondylitis synovial fluid was significantly enriched for disease-linked clones. Earlier reports found some motif variants in synovial fluid and blood in reactive arthritis. Within peripheral blood, clones linked to disease were CD8+ and relatively rare. A motif in TCR beta, a set of fewer than ten highly homologous variants, appeared characteristic of ankylosing spondylitis blood.

In regard to this clonotype: Its cognate antigen is unknown.

The J segment lost 0 bases and the V segment lost 5 bases, leaving 7 bases of the junction unmatched. The CDR3 totals 17 residues. Scientists made TCR beta libraries using quantitative 5'-RACE with molecular barcodes. TCRdb ran MiXCR on the 5' RACE reads and lists one entry per CDR3 protein. This sample yields about 800,000 distinct CDR3 sequences, of which about an eighth are seen a single time; approximately 0.5% belongs to the top ten. The chain is built from TRBV12-3 or TRBV12-4 and TRBJ2-7, with 13 bases aligning to TRBD2. Sequencing was performed on blood, either unsorted or a sorted T cell fraction (not recorded which). The clonotype originates from a male donor with ankylosing spondylitis. The CDR3 nucleotides read TGTGCCAGCAGTAGGACTAGCGGGGGACTAAGCTCCTACGAGCAGTACTTC. Its translation is CASSRTSGGLSSYEQYF.